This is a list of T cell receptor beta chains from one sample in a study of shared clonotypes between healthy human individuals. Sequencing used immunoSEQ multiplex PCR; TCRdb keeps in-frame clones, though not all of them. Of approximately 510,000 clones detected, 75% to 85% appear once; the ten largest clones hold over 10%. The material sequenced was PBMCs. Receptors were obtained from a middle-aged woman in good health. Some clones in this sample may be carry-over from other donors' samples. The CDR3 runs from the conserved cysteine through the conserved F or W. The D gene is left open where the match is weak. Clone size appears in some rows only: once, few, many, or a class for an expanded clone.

DNA: TGTGCCAGCAGCTTAGAGGGGGAGATCAATCAGCCCCAGCATTTT
CDR3: CASSLEGEINQPQHF
V: TRBV7-6
J: TRBJ1-5
size: .
D: .

DNA: TGTGCCAGCAATTTAGGGGAGGGGCCTCAAGAGACCCAGTACTTC
CDR3: CASNLGEGPQETQYF
V: TRBV25-1
J: TRBJ2-5
size: .
D: TRBD2

DNA: TGTGCCAGCAGGATTGTGGGTGTGAGCAAGGGAAAACTGTTTTTT
CDR3: CASRIVGVSKGKLFF
V: TRBV6-1
J: TRBJ1-4
size: once
D: .

DNA: TGTGCCTGGAGTTCCGGGACTAGCGAGGGCGATGAGCAGTTCTTC
CDR3: CAWSSGTSEGDEQFF
V: TRBV30
J: TRBJ2-1
size: many
D: TRBD2

DNA: TGTGCCAGCACCTTGGGTCTGGCGGCAGATACGCAGTATTTT
CDR3: CASTLGLAADTQYF
V: TRBV2
J: TRBJ2-3
size: .
D: .

DNA: TGTGCCACCAGCACAGGAGCCGGCAGGGGCTCATACAATGAGCAGTTCTTC
CDR3: CATSTGAGRGSYNEQFF
V: TRBV15
J: TRBJ2-1
size: .
D: .

DNA: TGTGCCAGCTCACCAAGCGGGAGAGGAAGTTCCGGGGAGCTGTTTTTT
CDR3: CASSPSGRGSSGELFF
V: TRBV18
J: TRBJ2-2
size: .
D: TRBD2

DNA: TGTGCCAGCAGTGTTGGGGACGTGACTGAAGCTTTCTTT
CDR3: CASSVGDVTEAFF
V: TRBV2
J: TRBJ1-1
size: .
D: .

DNA: TGCACCAGCAGCCAAGATAGGAGGGATTGCCAAGAGACCCAGTACTTC
CDR3: CTSSQDRRDCQETQYF
V: TRBV1
J: TRBJ2-5
size: .
D: .

DNA: TGTGCCAGCAGCGACCGGGAATACACAGATACGCAGTATTTT
CDR3: CASSDREYTDTQYF
V: TRBV7-3
J: TRBJ2-3
size: .
D: .

DNA: TGTGCCAGCAGTCTAGCCGGCGGGGGCGGAGGGCAGCCCCAGCATTTT
CDR3: CASSLAGGGGGQPQHF
V: TRBV27
J: TRBJ1-5
size: once
D: .

DNA: TGTGCCAGCAACGGGGACTCTGCCTACGAGCAGTACTTC
CDR3: CASNGDSAYEQYF
V: TRBV2
J: TRBJ2-7
size: .
D: .

DNA: TGTGCCAGCAGTTATGGGGGGACTAAGACCCAGTACTTC
CDR3: CASSYGGTKTQYF
V: TRBV6-5
J: TRBJ2-5
size: .
D: TRBD2

DNA: TGTGCCAGCAGGGAGGAAAACACCGGGGAGCTGTTTTTT
CDR3: CASREENTGELFF
V: TRBV5-4
J: TRBJ2-2
size: .
D: .

DNA: TGTGCCAGTAGTATAAAGGGGTCAGATACGCAGTATTTT
CDR3: CASSIKGSDTQYF
V: TRBV19
J: TRBJ2-3
size: .
D: .

DNA: TGTGCCAGTAGTATAGGGGTCCCGGGACAGGGGGTTTGCTACGAGCAGTACTTC
CDR3: CASSIGVPGQGVCYEQYF
V: TRBV19
J: TRBJ2-7
size: .
D: TRBD1

DNA: TGTGCCAGCGGAACAGGGGACCCCACTAACTATGGCTACACCTTC
CDR3: CASGTGDPTNYGYTF
V: TRBV5-4
J: TRBJ1-2
size: .
D: TRBD1

DNA: TGCGCCAGCAGCACCCCTAGCGGGAGAGGGGCCTACGAGCAGTACTTC
CDR3: CASSTPSGRGAYEQYF
V: TRBV5-1
J: TRBJ2-7
size: .
D: TRBD2

DNA: TGTGCCAGCAGCTCGACTAGCGCGACTTCCTACGAGCAGTACTTC
CDR3: CASSSTSATSYEQYF
V: TRBV5-4
J: TRBJ2-7
size: .
D: TRBD2

DNA: TGTGCCAGCAGTCCTCCGGGACTAGCGGGTAATGAGCAGTTCTTC
CDR3: CASSPPGLAGNEQFF
V: TRBV28
J: TRBJ2-1
size: .
D: TRBD2

DNA: TGTGCCAGCTCACCCGGACAGCACACCGGGGAGCTGTTTTTT
CDR3: CASSPGQHTGELFF
V: TRBV27
J: TRBJ2-2
size: .
D: .

DNA: TGTGCCAGTAGTATAGATCGCATAGCGGGAAGCTACGAGCAGTACTTC
CDR3: CASSIDRIAGSYEQYF
V: TRBV19
J: TRBJ2-7
size: .
D: TRBD2

DNA: TGCAGCGTTGAATGGGAGAGGGATCTTGGCTACACCTTC
CDR3: CSVEWERDLGYTF
V: TRBV29-1
J: TRBJ1-2
size: few
D: .

DNA: TGTGCCTGGAACCAGCGGGTCACAGATACGCAGTATTTT
CDR3: CAWNQRVTDTQYF
V: TRBV30
J: TRBJ2-3
size: .
D: .

DNA: TGTGCCAGCACGACGAAGGACCGTCGTGGCTACACCTTC
CDR3: CASTTKDRRGYTF
V: TRBV5-4
J: TRBJ1-2
size: .
D: .

DNA: TGCGCCAGCAATCCTCGGGGGCCACAGTACGAGCAGTACTTC
CDR3: CASNPRGPQYEQYF
V: TRBV5-1
J: TRBJ2-7
size: .
D: .

DNA: TGCGCCAGCAGCTTGGAGGCAGGGACCACAACTAATGAAAAACTGTTTTTT
CDR3: CASSLEAGTTTNEKLFF
V: TRBV5-1
J: TRBJ1-4
size: .
D: .

DNA: TGTGCCAGCAGCTTAGCGAGCGCAGGGGGCGTCTACGAGCAGTACTTC
CDR3: CASSLASAGGVYEQYF
V: TRBV7-2
J: TRBJ2-7
size: .
D: TRBD1

DNA: TGTGCCAGCAGTGAAGCCGTAGGGACAGGGGGCACTGAAGCTTTCTTT
CDR3: CASSEAVGTGGTEAFF
V: TRBV6-1
J: TRBJ1-1
size: .
D: TRBD1

DNA: TGTGCCAGTAGTCCGATCGCGGGGCGCGAAAAACTGTTTTTT
CDR3: CASSPIAGREKLFF
V: TRBV19
J: TRBJ1-4
size: .
D: .

DNA: TGTGCCAGCAGCTTGAGGGGGAATGCAGATACGCAGTATTTT
CDR3: CASSLRGNADTQYF
V: TRBV11-2
J: TRBJ2-3
size: .
D: .

DNA: TGTGCCAGCAGTTCACCGGACAGGTACACTGAAGCTTTCTTT
CDR3: CASSSPDRYTEAFF
V: TRBV27
J: TRBJ1-1
size: .
D: TRBD1

DNA: TGTGCCAGCACTCCAGGGTCAGGCACCGGGGAGCTGTTTTTT
CDR3: CASTPGSGTGELFF
V: TRBV6-6
J: TRBJ2-2
size: .
D: .